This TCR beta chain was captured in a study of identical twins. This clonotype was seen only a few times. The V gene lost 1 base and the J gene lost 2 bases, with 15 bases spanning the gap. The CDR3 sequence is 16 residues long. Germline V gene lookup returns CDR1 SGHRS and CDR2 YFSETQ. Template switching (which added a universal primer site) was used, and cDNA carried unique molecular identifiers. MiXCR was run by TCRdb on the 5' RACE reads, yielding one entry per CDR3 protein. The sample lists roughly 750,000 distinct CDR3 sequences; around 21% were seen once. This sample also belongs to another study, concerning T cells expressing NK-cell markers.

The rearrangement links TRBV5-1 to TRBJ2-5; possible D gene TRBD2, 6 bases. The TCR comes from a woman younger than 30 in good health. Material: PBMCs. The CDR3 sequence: CASSLSPGEGQETQYF. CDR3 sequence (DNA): TGCGCCAGCAGCTTGTCGCCGGGGGAAGGACAAGAGACCCAGTACTTC.